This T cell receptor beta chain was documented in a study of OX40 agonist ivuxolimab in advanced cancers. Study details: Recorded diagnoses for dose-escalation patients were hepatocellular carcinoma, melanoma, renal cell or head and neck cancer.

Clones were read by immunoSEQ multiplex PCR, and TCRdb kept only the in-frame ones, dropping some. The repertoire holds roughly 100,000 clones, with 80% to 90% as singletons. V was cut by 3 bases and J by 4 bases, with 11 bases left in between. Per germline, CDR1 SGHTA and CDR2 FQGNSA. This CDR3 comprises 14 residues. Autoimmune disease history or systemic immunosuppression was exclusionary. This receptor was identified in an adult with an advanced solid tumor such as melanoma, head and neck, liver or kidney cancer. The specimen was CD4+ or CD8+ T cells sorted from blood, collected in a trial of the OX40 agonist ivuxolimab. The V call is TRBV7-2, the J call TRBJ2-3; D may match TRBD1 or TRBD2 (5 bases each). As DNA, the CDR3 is TGTGCCAGCAGCTTTATCCAGGGAGCAGATACGCAGTATTTT. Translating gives CASSFIQGADTQYF.